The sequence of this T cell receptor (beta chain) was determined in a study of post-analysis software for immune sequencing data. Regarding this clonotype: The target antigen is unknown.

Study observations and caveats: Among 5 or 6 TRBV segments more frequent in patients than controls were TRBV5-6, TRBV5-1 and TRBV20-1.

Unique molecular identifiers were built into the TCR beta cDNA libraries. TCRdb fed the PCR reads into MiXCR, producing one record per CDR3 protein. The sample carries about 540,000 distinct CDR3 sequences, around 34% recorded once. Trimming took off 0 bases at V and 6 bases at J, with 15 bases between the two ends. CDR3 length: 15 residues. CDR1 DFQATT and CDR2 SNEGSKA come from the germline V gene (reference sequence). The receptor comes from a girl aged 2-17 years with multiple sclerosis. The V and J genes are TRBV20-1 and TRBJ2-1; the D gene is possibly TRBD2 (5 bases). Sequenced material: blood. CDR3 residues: CSARDWSSRINEQFF. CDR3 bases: TGCAGTGCTAGAGATTGGTCTAGCCGAATCAATGAGCAGTTCTTC.